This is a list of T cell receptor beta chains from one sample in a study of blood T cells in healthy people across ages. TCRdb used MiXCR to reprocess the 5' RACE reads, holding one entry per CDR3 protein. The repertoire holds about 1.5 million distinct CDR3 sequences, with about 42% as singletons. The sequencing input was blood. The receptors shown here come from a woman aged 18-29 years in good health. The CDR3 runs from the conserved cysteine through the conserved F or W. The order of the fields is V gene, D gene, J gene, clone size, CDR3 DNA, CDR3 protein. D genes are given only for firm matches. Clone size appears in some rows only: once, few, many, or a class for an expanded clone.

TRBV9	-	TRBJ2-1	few	TGTGCCAGCAGCGCTTCGGGTACCGACTACAATGAGCAGTTCTTC	CASSASGTDYNEQFF
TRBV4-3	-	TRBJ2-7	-	TGCGCCAGCAGCCACCTTTGGGGGTTGGACGAGCGGTACTTC	CASSHLWGLDERYF
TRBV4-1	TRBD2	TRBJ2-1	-	TGCGCCAGCAGCCAACTGCGGACTAGCGGGATCGACAATGAGCAGTTCTTC	CASSQLRTSGIDNEQFF
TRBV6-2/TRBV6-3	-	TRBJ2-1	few	TGTGCCAGCAGGCCGACCTTAGCCTACAATGAGCAGTTCTTC	CASRPTLAYNEQFF
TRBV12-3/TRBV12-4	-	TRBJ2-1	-	TGTGCCAGCAGTTTAGCGCTCCGGGAGCAGTTCTTC	CASSLALREQFF
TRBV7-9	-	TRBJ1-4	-	TGTGCCAGCAGCCCGGCAACGCTTGGAAAACTGTTTTTT	CASSPATLGKLFF
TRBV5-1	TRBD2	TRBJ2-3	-	TGCGCCAGCAGCCCACACCTAGCGGCTAGCGCAGATACGCAGTATTTT	CASSPHLAASADTQYF
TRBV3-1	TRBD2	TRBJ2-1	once	TGTGCCAGCAGCCAAGAGAAGGCTAGCGGGCCCAACAATGAGCAGTTCTTC	CASSQEKASGPNNEQFF
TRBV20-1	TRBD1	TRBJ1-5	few	TGCAGTGCTGAGACAGGGTTCCTCGGTCAGCCCCAGCATTTT	CSAETGFLGQPQHF
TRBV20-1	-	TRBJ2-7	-	TGCAGCCTGTTCGGGGGTTACGAGCAGTACTTC	CSLFGGYEQYF
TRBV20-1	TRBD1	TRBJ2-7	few	TGCAGTGCTAGAGTTTTCGACAGGGCCTCCTACGAGCAGTACTTC	CSARVFDRASYEQYF
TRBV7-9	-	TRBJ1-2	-	TGTGCCAGCAGCTTAGGTGGAGGGTCTGGTGGCTACACCTTC	CASSLGGGSGGYTF
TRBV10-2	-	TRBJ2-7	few	TGCGCCAGCAAGGCGACAGGAGATTACGAGCAGTACTTC	CASKATGDYEQYF
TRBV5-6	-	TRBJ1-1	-	TGTGCCAGCAACCTGGGGTTGTTCACTGAAGCTTTCTTT	CASNLGLFTEAFF
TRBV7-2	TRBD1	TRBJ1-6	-	TGTGCCAGCAGCCCTATGGACAGGGGTGTAAATTCACCCCTCCACTTT	CASSPMDRGVNSPLHF
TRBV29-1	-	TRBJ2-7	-	TGCAGCGTCCTACTCTTCTCCGAGCAGTACTTC	CSVLLFSEQYF
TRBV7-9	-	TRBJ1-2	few	TGTGCCAGCAGCGACACGGACAGACAAGACTATGGCTACACCTTC	CASSDTDRQDYGYTF
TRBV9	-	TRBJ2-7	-	TGTGCCAGCAGCGTAATGGGGACAACCTGGAGAACGAGCTCCTACAATGAGCAGTACTTC	CASSVMGTTWRTSSYNEQYF
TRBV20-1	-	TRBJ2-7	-	TGCAGTGCTAGTGAGCTCAGGAGCTCCTACAATGAGCAGTACTTC	CSASELRSSYNEQYF
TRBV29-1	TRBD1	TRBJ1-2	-	TGCAGCGTTGAAACAGGGGGGAACTATGGCTACACCTTC	CSVETGGNYGYTF
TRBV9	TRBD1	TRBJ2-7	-	TGTGCCAGCAGCGTATCGGGACAGGGATACAATGAGCAGTACTTC	CASSVSGQGYNEQYF
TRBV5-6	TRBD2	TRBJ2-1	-	TGTGCCAGCAGCTTGTGGAGCGGGAGGGGCAATGAGCAGTTCTTC	CASSLWSGRGNEQFF
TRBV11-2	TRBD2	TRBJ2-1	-	TGTGCCAGCAGCTTAGTCGCGGGACTAGCGTCCTATGAGCAGTTCTTC	CASSLVAGLASYEQFF
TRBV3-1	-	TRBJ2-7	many	TGTGCCAGCAGCCCCTTAGGAGTGGCCTACGAGCAGTACTTC	CASSPLGVAYEQYF
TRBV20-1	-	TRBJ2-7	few	TGCAGTGCTAAGGGTGGATCCTACAATGAGCAGTACTTC	CSAKGGSYNEQYF
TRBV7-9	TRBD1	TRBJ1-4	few	TGTGCCAGCAGCCAGACAGGGGAAGAAAAACTGTTTTTT	CASSQTGEEKLFF
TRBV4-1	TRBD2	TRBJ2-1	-	TGCGCCAGCAGCTCACGACTAGCCCCCCACAATGAGCGGTTCTTC	CASSSRLAPHNERFF
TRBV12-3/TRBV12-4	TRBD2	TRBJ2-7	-	TGTGCCAGCAGTCGGCCGGGGACTAGCGGGAGGGTGGCCTACAATGAGCAGTACTTC	CASSRPGTSGRVAYNEQYF
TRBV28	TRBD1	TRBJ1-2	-	TGTGCCAGCAGTGCCACGCCGGGACAGGGGGCTAACTATGGCTACACCTTC	CASSATPGQGANYGYTF
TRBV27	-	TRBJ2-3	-	TGTGCCAGCAGTTTAATCAGGGGCACAGATACGCAGTATTTT	CASSLIRGTDTQYF
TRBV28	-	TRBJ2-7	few	TGTGCCAGCATCTCACGGGTGGGGTCCTACGAGCAGTACTTC	CASISRVGSYEQYF
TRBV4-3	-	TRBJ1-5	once	TGCGCCAGCAGCCAAGATTCGCATCAGCCCCAGCATTTT	CASSQDSHQPQHF
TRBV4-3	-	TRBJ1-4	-	TGCGCCAGCAGCCGGAGAGGGGGTGGTGAAAAACTGTTTTTT	CASSRRGGGEKLFF
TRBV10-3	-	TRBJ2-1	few	TGTGCCATCAGTGGTCTAGGGCAAGAGCAGTTCTTC	CAISGLGQEQFF
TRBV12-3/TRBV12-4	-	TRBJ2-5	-	TGTGCCAGCAGTGGACAGAGGGGAGAGACCCAGTACTTC	CASSGQRGETQYF
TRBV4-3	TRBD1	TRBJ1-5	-	TGCGCCAGCAGCCAAGATCGACAGGGGCAACAGCCCCAGCATTTT	CASSQDRQGQQPQHF
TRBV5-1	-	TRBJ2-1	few	TGCGCCAGCAGCTTGGGGAGTCAGCGGGTTTACAATGAGCAGTTCTTC	CASSLGSQRVYNEQFF
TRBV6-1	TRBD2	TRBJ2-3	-	TGTGCCAGCAGCCGACTAGCGGGGGGACCATCTTTCACAGATACGCAGTATTTT	CASSRLAGGPSFTDTQYF
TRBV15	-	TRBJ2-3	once	TGTGCCACCAAACGGCGTTTCACAGATACGCAGTATTTT	CATKRRFTDTQYF
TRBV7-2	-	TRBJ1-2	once	TGTGCCAGCGGAAGGGACACCGACTATGGCTACACCTTC	CASGRDTDYGYTF
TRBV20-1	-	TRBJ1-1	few	TGCAGTGCTGGACGGACTGGGCTGAACACTGAAGCTTTCTTT	CSAGRTGLNTEAFF
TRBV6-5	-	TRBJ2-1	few	TGTGCCAGCAGTTATGACTACACTCTTCTGGATGAGCAGTTCTTC	CASSYDYTLLDEQFF
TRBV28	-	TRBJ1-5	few	TGTGCCAGCAGTTGGGTCGGCAGGGGAGGCAATCAGCCCCAGCATTTT	CASSWVGRGGNQPQHF
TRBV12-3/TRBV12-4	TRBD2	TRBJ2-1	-	TGTGCCAGCAGTCCCTCTAGCGGAGCCACGTCTGGGCAGTTCTTC	CASSPSSGATSGQFF
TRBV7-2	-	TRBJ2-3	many	TGTGCCAGCAGCCCTTCTCCTTCAACCCGAACAGATACGCAGTATTTT	CASSPSPSTRTDTQYF